Listed below are T cell receptor beta chains from one sample, sequenced in a study of glioma-infiltrating T cells. Via MiXCR, TCRdb re-called the multiplex PCR reads, giving one row per CDR3 protein. Among about 89,000 distinct CDR3 sequences listed, around a quarter were seen once. The sample comprised glioma tissue, nonneoplastic brain tissue, or PBMCs (not recorded which). The origin of the receptors is a human donor with low-grade glioma or glioblastoma, undergoing nonglioma brain surgery, or in good health (not recorded which). Each CDR3 is given with its conserved first and last residue. The D gene is left open where the match is weak. Clone size, where shown, is once, few, many, or a class for clones that have expanded.

TRBJ2-5 TRBV18 NA NA TGTGCCAGCTCACCGCCACAGTCCCAAGAGACCCAGTACTTC CASSPPQSQETQYF
TRBJ2-7 TRBV7-7 many TRBD1 TGTGCCAGCAGCTTAGGAAGACAGGGGGAGTTAATATTC CASSLGRQGELIF
TRBJ2-1 TRBV6-2/TRBV6-3 NA NA TGTGCCAGCACCCCACAGGGCCGGGAGCAGTTCTTC CASTPQGREQFF
TRBJ1-4 TRBV4-2 few NA TGTGCCAGCAGCCAAGGGCGAGGGGCTGGTGAAAAACTGTTTTTT CASSQGRGAGEKLFF
TRBJ2-7 TRBV7-6 few TRBD2 TGTGCCAGCAGCTTAGTAGCTAGCGGACACGCGGGGGAGCAGTACTTC CASSLVASGHAGEQYF
TRBJ1-5 TRBV12-5 NA NA TGTGCTAGTGGTTCGGGCAGGGCCCGGCCCCAGCATTTT CASGSGRARPQHF
TRBJ1-6 TRBV19 many TRBD1 TGTGCCAGTACCGAAACCGGGACAGGGCTAAATTCACCCCTCCACTTT CASTETGTGLNSPLHF
TRBJ2-3 TRBV2 many NA TGTGCCAGCGGCCCACAGAAACGTACAGATACGCAGTATTTT CASGPQKRTDTQYF
TRBJ2-3 TRBV2 many NA TGTGCCAGCCAGTCGAGGGGCACAGATACGCAGTATTTT CASQSRGTDTQYF
TRBJ1-2 TRBV6-6 many NA TGTGCCAGCAGTTACTCGCCCACAGAATACTATGGCTACACCTTC CASSYSPTEYYGYTF
TRBJ2-1 TRBV4-2 NA TRBD2 TGTGCCAGCAGCCAAGAGGGCGGACTAGCGGGAGGCTCCTACAATGAGCAGTTCTTC CASSQEGGLAGGSYNEQFF
TRBJ2-3 TRBV11-2 few NA TGTGCCAGCAGGACCGTCATCATTGATACGCAGTATTTT CASRTVIIDTQYF
TRBJ2-3 TRBV7-9 few NA TGTGCCAGCAGCTTCGGTCCTAGCACAGATACGCAGTATTTT CASSFGPSTDTQYF
TRBJ2-1 TRBV19 few TRBD2 TGTGCCACTCGCTATAAGGTCTCTAGCGGGATCGGTGAGCAGTTCTTC CATRYKVSSGIGEQFF
TRBJ1-5 TRBV6-1 many NA TGTGCCAGCAGTGAAGAGCGTTCCAGATATCAGCCCCAGCATTTT CASSEERSRYQPQHF
TRBJ1-2 TRBV7-8 many NA TGTGCCAGCAGCTACGGAGCTGGGGGGGTCTATGGCTACACCTTC CASSYGAGGVYGYTF
TRBJ1-1 TRBV29-1 many NA TGCAGCGTTGAAGATTGGGGGAAGTCGACTGAAGCTTTCTTT CSVEDWGKSTEAFF
TRBJ1-5 TRBV20-1 many NA TGCAGTGCTAGAAACTCCGCCGTAGGCAATCAGCCCCAGCATTTT CSARNSAVGNQPQHF
TRBJ2-1 TRBV3-1 many NA TGTGCCAGCAGCCGGCCTTTTACAGGGAGAAATGAGCAGTTCTTC CASSRPFTGRNEQFF
TRBJ2-7 TRBV6-1 many TRBD2 TGTGCCAGCAGACTTAGCGGGAGGGGGTCCTACGAGCAGTACTTC CASRLSGRGSYEQYF
TRBJ1-1 TRBV6-4 many NA TGTGCCAGCAGTCCTACACCTGACAGGCGAAAAGAAGCTTTCTTT CASSPTPDRRKEAFF
TRBJ1-5 TRBV27 many TRBD1 TGTGCCAGCAGTCCCCAGGGACAGGGAATAGGGCAGCCCCAGCATTTT CASSPQGQGIGQPQHF
TRBJ2-7 TRBV15 many TRBD1 TGTGCCACCAGCAGGGACAGGTCGTCCTACGAGCAGTACTTC CATSRDRSSYEQYF
TRBJ2-1 TRBV20-1 few NA TGCAGTGCCTCTAGACAGGTACCCTCCTACAATGAGCAGTTCTTC CSASRQVPSYNEQFF
TRBJ1-2 TRBV20-1 many NA TGCAGTGCCGACCGAATGGGATATGGCTACACCTTC CSADRMGYGYTF
TRBJ1-2 TRBV2 many NA TGTGCCAGCAGTAGGTGGCAGGGGTCTTATGGCTACACCTTC CASSRWQGSYGYTF
TRBJ1-5 TRBV28 many NA TGTGCCAGCAGTTCCAACAATCAGCCCCAGCATTTT CASSSNNQPQHF
TRBJ1-2 TRBV19 many TRBD1 TGTGCCAGTAGTACGGACAGGAGCCATGGCTACACCTTC CASSTDRSHGYTF